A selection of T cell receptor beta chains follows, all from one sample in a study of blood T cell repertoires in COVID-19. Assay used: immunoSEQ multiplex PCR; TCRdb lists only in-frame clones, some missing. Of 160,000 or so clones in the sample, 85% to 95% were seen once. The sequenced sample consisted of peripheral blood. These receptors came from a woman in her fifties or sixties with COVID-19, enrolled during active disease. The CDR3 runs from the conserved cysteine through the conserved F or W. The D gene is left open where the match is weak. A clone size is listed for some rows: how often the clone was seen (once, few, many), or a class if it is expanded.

CDR3nt: TGCAGTGCTAGTCGAGTTCGGGGGACAGGGAATCCGAACACTGAAGCTTTCTTT; CDR3aa: CSASRVRGTGNPNTEAFF; j_gene: TRBJ1-1; d_gene: TRBD1; v_gene: TRBV20-1; abundance: -
CDR3nt: TGTGCCAGCAGTTACTCCACCGAAGGGGGCGAAGACTATGGCTACACCTTC; CDR3aa: CASSYSTEGGEDYGYTF; j_gene: TRBJ1-2; d_gene: TRBD1; v_gene: TRBV6-2/TRBV6-3; abundance: -
CDR3nt: TGTGCCAGCGCGCAGGGGGCGCAGGCTGAAGCTTTCTTT; CDR3aa: CASAQGAQAEAFF; j_gene: TRBJ1-1; d_gene: TRBD1; v_gene: TRBV7-3; abundance: -
CDR3nt: TGTGCCAGCAGTTACCTAGATGGTGGCACTGAAGCTTTCTTT; CDR3aa: CASSYLDGGTEAFF; j_gene: TRBJ1-1; d_gene: -; v_gene: TRBV6-6; abundance: -
CDR3nt: TGTGCCAGTAGACGGACAGGGGGCTCCTATAATTCACCCCTCCACTTT; CDR3aa: CASRRTGGSYNSPLHF; j_gene: TRBJ1-6; d_gene: TRBD1; v_gene: TRBV19; abundance: -
CDR3nt: TGTGCCAGTAGTATAGACAGGGGAGTCGGCGGCTACACCTTC; CDR3aa: CASSIDRGVGGYTF; j_gene: TRBJ1-2; d_gene: -; v_gene: TRBV19; abundance: -
CDR3nt: TGTGCCAGCAGCCAAGGAGGGTATTCACCCCTCCACTTT; CDR3aa: CASSQGGYSPLHF; j_gene: TRBJ1-6; d_gene: -; v_gene: TRBV14; abundance: -
CDR3nt: TGTGCCAGCAGCTTAGCGCAGGGTACCACTGAAGCTTTCTTT; CDR3aa: CASSLAQGTTEAFF; j_gene: TRBJ1-1; d_gene: -; v_gene: TRBV7-2; abundance: -
CDR3nt: TGTGCCAGCAGTGAAAATCCTCGGAGTGGCTACACCTTC; CDR3aa: CASSENPRSGYTF; j_gene: TRBJ1-2; d_gene: -; v_gene: TRBV2; abundance: once
CDR3nt: TGTGCCAGCAGCTCCGGGGGGGCAGCCCCGACAGATACGCAGTATTTT; CDR3aa: CASSSGGAAPTDTQYF; j_gene: TRBJ2-3; d_gene: TRBD2; v_gene: TRBV7-9; abundance: once
CDR3nt: TGTGCCAGCAGCCCAGTCCCGGGAGAGACCCAGTACTTC; CDR3aa: CASSPVPGETQYF; j_gene: TRBJ2-5; d_gene: -; v_gene: TRBV7-3; abundance: -
CDR3nt: TGTGCCACCAGTGAGGGCGGGACTAGCGGGAACACAGATACGCAGTATTTT; CDR3aa: CATSEGGTSGNTDTQYF; j_gene: TRBJ2-3; d_gene: TRBD2; v_gene: TRBV24-1; abundance: -
CDR3nt: TGTGCCAGCAGCCCAGATGGGGGGGGGACTGAAGCTTTCTTT; CDR3aa: CASSPDGGGTEAFF; j_gene: TRBJ1-1; d_gene: -; v_gene: TRBV3-1/TRBV3-2; abundance: -
CDR3nt: TGTGCCAGCAGTTACCCGACAGGGGGGAAGAACACTGAAGCTTTCTTT; CDR3aa: CASSYPTGGKNTEAFF; j_gene: TRBJ1-1; d_gene: TRBD1; v_gene: TRBV6-2/TRBV6-3; abundance: once
CDR3nt: TGTGCCAGCAGTTATGATAACAGGGGTATGGACACTGAAGCTTTCTTT; CDR3aa: CASSYDNRGMDTEAFF; j_gene: TRBJ1-1; d_gene: TRBD1; v_gene: TRBV6-5; abundance: -
CDR3nt: TGCGCCAGCAGCAAGGGACTAGCGGGGGGTTGGGAGGAGACCCAGTACTTC; CDR3aa: CASSKGLAGGWEETQYF; j_gene: TRBJ2-5; d_gene: TRBD2; v_gene: TRBV4-3; abundance: -
CDR3nt: TGTGCCAGCAGCTTAGTTTGGGGACAGGGGGTTTCGAGCACAGATACGCAGTATTTT; CDR3aa: CASSLVWGQGVSSTDTQYF; j_gene: TRBJ2-3; d_gene: TRBD1; v_gene: TRBV7-6; abundance: -
CDR3nt: TGTGCCAGCAGCTTTCAACAGGGGGCGGGCTATGGCTACACCTTC; CDR3aa: CASSFQQGAGYGYTF; j_gene: TRBJ1-2; d_gene: TRBD1; v_gene: TRBV7-2; abundance: -
CDR3nt: TGTGCCAGTTCGTCACTAGTCGATACGCAGTATTTT; CDR3aa: CASSSLVDTQYF; j_gene: TRBJ2-3; d_gene: -; v_gene: TRBV5-6; abundance: few
CDR3nt: TGTGCCAGCAGCTCGGGGCATACAGGGACCTACGAGCAGTACTTC; CDR3aa: CASSSGHTGTYEQYF; j_gene: TRBJ2-7; d_gene: -; v_gene: TRBV2; abundance: -
CDR3nt: TGTGCCACCAGTTTGTTCGGGACAGGGGACCTCTCTGGAAACACCATATATTTT; CDR3aa: CATSLFGTGDLSGNTIYF; j_gene: TRBJ1-3; d_gene: TRBD1; v_gene: TRBV24-1; abundance: -
CDR3nt: TGTGCCAGCAGTACAGGACAGGGGGCAGGCTATGGCTACACCTTC; CDR3aa: CASSTGQGAGYGYTF; j_gene: TRBJ1-2; d_gene: TRBD1; v_gene: TRBV27; abundance: -
CDR3nt: TGTGCCAGCAGTGAATGGAGGGGGCAGGCCACTGAAGCTTTCTTT; CDR3aa: CASSEWRGQATEAFF; j_gene: TRBJ1-1; d_gene: TRBD1; v_gene: TRBV6-1; abundance: -
CDR3nt: TGTGCCAGCAGTGAGGGGGGGGATGAGCAGTTCTTC; CDR3aa: CASSEGGDEQFF; j_gene: TRBJ2-1; d_gene: TRBD2; v_gene: TRBV2; abundance: -
CDR3nt: TGTGCCAGCTCACCTACAGGGGGCGAGTGGCCCCAGCATTTT; CDR3aa: CASSPTGGEWPQHF; j_gene: TRBJ1-5; d_gene: TRBD1; v_gene: TRBV18; abundance: -
CDR3nt: TGCGCCAGCAGCTTGGGACTAGCGGGGGGGCGAGACATTCAGTACTTC; CDR3aa: CASSLGLAGGRDIQYF; j_gene: TRBJ2-4; d_gene: TRBD2; v_gene: TRBV5-1; abundance: -
CDR3nt: TGTGCCAGCAAAAAGGGGGGGGCGGTTAACTATGGCTACACCTTC; CDR3aa: CASKKGGAVNYGYTF; j_gene: TRBJ1-2; d_gene: -; v_gene: TRBV2; abundance: -
CDR3nt: TGTGCCAGCAGCGTAGCTCCACTTTCCCAAGAGACCCAGTACTTC; CDR3aa: CASSVAPLSQETQYF; j_gene: TRBJ2-5; d_gene: -; v_gene: TRBV9; abundance: -
CDR3nt: TGTGCCAGCAGTTTATCGGGGACGGGGGCGCAGTATTTT; CDR3aa: CASSLSGTGAQYF; j_gene: TRBJ2-3; d_gene: -; v_gene: TRBV27; abundance: -